These 3 T cell receptor beta chains share one sample of origin, sequenced in a study of beta chain features in type 1 diabetes. Whole-study findings and limits: Type 1 diabetes patients had moderately but significantly shorter TCRB CDR3s in all four CD4+ subsets.

Investigators reverse transcribed all isolated RNA, so they sequenced expressed TCRB transcripts. The repertoire was sequenced with immunoSEQ multiplex PCR; TCRdb's copy has only in-frame clones and lacks some. The table shows 300,000 to 400,000 clones, with 7% to 10% occurring only once. No antigen has been identified for these receptors. The sample comprised central memory CD4+ T cells from blood. The receptors originated from a man aged 30 to 45 with type 1 diabetes.

V and J are TRBV20-1 and TRBJ2-4; D not certain. Per the germline V gene, CDR1 is DFQATT and CDR2 is SNEGSKA (reference sequence). Trimming stripped 3 bases from V and 9 bases from J, with 9 bases between. The CDR3 extends over 11 amino acids. The CDR3 coding sequence is TGCAGTGCTAGCACAGTGGGCATTCAGTACTTC. It encodes CSASTVGIQYF.

This clone occurred a few times. The CDR3 spells CASSSPRTGEKLFF. CDR3 DNA: TGTGCCAGCAGCTCCCCGAGGACAGGAGAAAAACTGTTTTTT. The chain recombines TRBV11-2 with TRBJ1-4; 7 bases match TRBD1. CDR1 is SGHAT, CDR2 FQNNGV, per germline. V shed 4 bases and J 8 bases; nucleotides not matched to a gene: 7. This CDR3 spans 14 amino acids.

The chain carries TRBV7-2 and TRBJ1-5; D is unclear. The CDR3 has 13 residues. Per germline, CDR1 SGHTA and CDR2 FQGNSA. V was pared by 5 bases and J by 9 bases, with 14 bases between. The chain's CDR3 is CASSPSGYRPQHF. CDR3 coding DNA: TGTGCCAGCAGCCCCAGTGGGTATCGGCCCCAGCATTTT. Supplemented by reference TRBV7-2 and TRBJ1-5, the full variable domain reads GAGVSQSPSNKVTEKGKDVELRCDPISGHTALYWYRQSLGQGLEFLIYFQGNSAPDKSGLPSDRFSAERTGGSVSTLTIQRTQQEDSAVYLCASSPSGYRPQHFGDGTRLSIL.